The 9 T cell receptor beta chains below were found in one sample sequenced in a study of T cells after yellow fever vaccination. TCRdb re-called the 5' RACE reads through MiXCR, storing one row per CDR3 protein. The data hold about 320,000 distinct CDR3 sequences, with 9.5% to 12% observed a single time. The material was CD4+ T cells sorted from PBMCs, obtained 45 days after the yellow fever booster vaccination. These receptors came from a man in his late teens or twenties who received the YFV17D yellow fever vaccine.

The CDR3 spells CASSSGRNYEQYF. CDR3 bases: TGTGCCAGCAGTTCGGGACGGAACTACGAGCAGTACTTC. V usage is TRBV27 and J usage is TRBJ2-7; D assignment may be TRBD1 or TRBD2 (5 bases each). CDR1 and CDR2 from the germline V gene are MNHEY and SMNVEV (reference sequence). The V end was cut by 4 bases, the J end by 3 bases, with 10 bases between. The CDR3 runs to 13 residues.

This clonotype occurred a few times. The rearrangement uses TRBV9 and TRBJ1-1; D is unclear. V was trimmed by 0 bases and J by 12 bases, leaving 15 bases between them. The CDR3 loop spans 13 amino acids. CDR1 SGDLS and CDR2 YYNGEE come from the germline V gene. The DNA for the CDR3 is TGTGCCAGCAGCGTAGGACCCGACGAGGTATCTTTCTTT. Translating gives CASSVGPDEVSFF.

This clonotype was counted only a few times. The chain links TRBV6-5 to TRBJ2-7; perhaps TRBD1 as D (5 bases). This CDR3 is built from 16 residues. V was pared by 0 bases and J by 6 bases, with 18 bases between. CDR1 is MNHEY and CDR2 is SVGAGI in the germline V gene. The CDR3 here is CASSYSGAGPLGEQYV. CDR3 sequence (DNA): TGTGCCAGCAGTTACTCAGGGGCAGGTCCCCTAGGCGAGCAGTACGTC.

This clonotype came up a few times. This chain uses TRBV3-1 with TRBJ2-1; maybe TRBD2 (7 bases). There are 16 residues in the CDR3. Between the trimmed V and J ends, which lost 4 bases and 9 bases, there was a span of 22 bases. Germline lookup yields CDR1 LGHDT and CDR2 YNNKEL (reference sequence). The chain's CDR3 is CASSRDRGGARPEQFF. The CDR3 DNA follows: TGTGCCAGCAGCCGAGACCGAGGGGGGGCCCGTCCTGAGCAGTTCTTC.

A few counts support this clonotype. The CDR3 DNA follows: TGTGCCAGCAGCTTAGGAGGCAGGCGAAGGGACGAGCAGTACTTC. It translates to CASSLGGRRRDEQYF. This rearrangement joins TRBV7-9 to TRBJ2-7, with D uncertain. The CDR3 consists of 15 residues. CDR1 is SEHNR, CDR2 FQNEAQ, per germline (reference sequence). V dropped 1 base and J dropped 5 bases, with 15 bases sitting between them.

This clonotype was detected ten times or more. The rearrangement uses TRBV5-4 and TRBJ2-7; 11 bases are a match to TRBD1. Germline V gene lookup returns CDR1 SGHNT and CDR2 YYREEE (reference sequence). Trimming took 4 bases from V and 2 from J; bases not matched to a gene: 5. There are 15 residues in the CDR3. CDR3 sequence: CASSQGTGGPYEQYF. The CDR3 nucleotides read TGTGCCAGCAGCCAAGGGACAGGGGGACCCTACGAGCAGTACTTC.

This clonotype was counted only a few times. The rearrangement uses TRBV5-1 and TRBJ1-6; 10 nucleotides line up with TRBD1. Germline V lookup: CDR1 SGHRS, CDR2 YFSETQ. This CDR3 comprises 15 residues. Trimming removed 0 bases from V and 8 bases from J; junction bases left unmatched: 2. For the CDR3, the DNA is TGCGCCAGCAGCTTGGCCGGGACAGGGGATTCACCCCTCCACTTT. Its translation: CASSLAGTGDSPLHF.

The table lists this clonotype with a few counts. The chain has TRBV20-1 and TRBJ1-5, with TRBD1 as a possible D gene (6 bases). V was shortened by 4 bases and J by 3 bases, with 16 bases between the two germline ends. This CDR3 contains 15 residues. Germline V gene sequence: CDR1 DFQATT, CDR2 SNEGSKA (reference sequence). Written as DNA, the CDR3 is TGCAGTGCTACAGACAGGTCCTTCTTCAATCAGCCCCAGCATTTT. Protein: CSATDRSFFNQPQHF.

The table lists this clonotype with a few counts. Relative to the germline gene, one junction end is altered; a read error may explain this. The chain couples TRBV28 to TRBJ2-5, with 9 bases fitting TRBD2. Germline V gives CDR1 MDHEN, CDR2 SYDVKM. The CDR3 spans 12 residues. Here the CDR3 reads CASSHLGLAGAF. The CDR3 DNA sequence: TGTGCCAGCAGTCACCTCGGGTTAGCGGGGGCCTTC.